This T cell receptor beta chain originates from a study of cytomegalovirus exposure and HLA in healthy donors. Study-level findings and limits: A later analysis linked a missense variant in DCLRE1C to the trimming of TCR beta V and J genes. Later work showed greater clonal expansion in HLA-associated TCR beta chains than in equally common others.

CDR3 length: 15 amino acids. Regarding this clone: Its antigen is unidentified.

PCR primers comprised 60 Vbeta and 13 Jbeta primers. TCRdb's table, derived via immunoSEQ multiplex PCR, lists solely in-frame clones and lacks some. The sample carries under 250,000 clones, over 75% recorded once. The TCR was taken from a boy aged 5 to 17 in good health and CMV-seronegative. The genes are TRBV21-1 and TRBJ2-1; the D call of TRBD2 is as the table states it, not checked on the DNA. TRBV21-1 is a documented pseudogene. The sequenced material came from PBMCs. DNA of the CDR3: TGTGCCAGCTCCCCCCAAACGAGGTCCTACAATGAGCAGTTCTTC. It yields the protein CASSPQTRSYNEQFF.